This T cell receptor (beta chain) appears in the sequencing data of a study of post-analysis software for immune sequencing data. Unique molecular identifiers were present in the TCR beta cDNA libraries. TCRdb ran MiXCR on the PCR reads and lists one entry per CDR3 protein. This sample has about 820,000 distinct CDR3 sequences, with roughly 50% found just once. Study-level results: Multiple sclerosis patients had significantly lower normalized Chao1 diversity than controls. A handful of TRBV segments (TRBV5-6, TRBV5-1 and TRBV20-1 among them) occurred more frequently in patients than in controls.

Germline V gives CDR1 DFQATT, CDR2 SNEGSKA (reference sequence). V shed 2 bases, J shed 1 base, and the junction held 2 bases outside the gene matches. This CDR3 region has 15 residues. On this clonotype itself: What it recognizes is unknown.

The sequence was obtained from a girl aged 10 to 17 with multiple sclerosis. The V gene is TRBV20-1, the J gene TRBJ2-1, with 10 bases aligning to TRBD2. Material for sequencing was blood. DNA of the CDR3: TGCAGTGCTAGACTAGCGGGAGCGTCCTACAATGAGCAGTTCTTC. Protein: CSARLAGASYNEQFF.